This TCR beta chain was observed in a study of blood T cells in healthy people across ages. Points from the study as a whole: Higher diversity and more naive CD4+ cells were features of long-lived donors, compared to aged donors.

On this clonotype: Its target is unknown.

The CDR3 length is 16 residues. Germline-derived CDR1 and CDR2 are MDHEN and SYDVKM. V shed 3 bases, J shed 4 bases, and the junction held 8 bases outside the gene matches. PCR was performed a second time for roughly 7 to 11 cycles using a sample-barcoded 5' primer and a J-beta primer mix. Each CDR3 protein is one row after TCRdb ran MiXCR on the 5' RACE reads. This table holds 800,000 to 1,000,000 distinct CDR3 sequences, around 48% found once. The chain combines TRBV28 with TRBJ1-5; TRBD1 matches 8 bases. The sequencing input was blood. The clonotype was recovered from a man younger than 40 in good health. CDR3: CASSLGGQGPNQPQHF. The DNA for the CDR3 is TGTGCCAGCAGTTTGGGAGGACAGGGACCTAATCAGCCCCAGCATTTT.